These 22 T cell receptor beta chains were sequenced from one sample in a study of T and B cells in COVID-19 patients. TRB rearrangements were amplified by multiplex PCR with BIOMED2 TRB-A/B primers. Each CDR3 protein is one row after TCRdb ran MiXCR on the multiplex PCR reads. This table holds thousands of distinct CDR3 sequences, about 27% found once. Blood genomic DNA input for TRB amplification was about 250-500 ng. The sequencing sample was made of blood. These receptors were obtained from a human donor with active COVID-19.

This clonotype is judged medium-sized. The chain couples TRBV6-5 to TRBJ2-1; D call uncertain. Trimming stripped 5 bases from V and 3 bases from J, with 11 bases between. The CDR3 is 14 residues long. Germline-derived CDR1 and CDR2 are MNHEY and SVGAGI. The CDR3 loop reads CASSTGLNYNEQFF. CDR3 nucleotide sequence: TGTGCCAGCAGTACCGGGCTAAACTACAATGAGCAGTTCTTC.

This clonotype is medium-sized within its sample. The chain carries TRBV19 and TRBJ1-2; D is ambiguous. The CDR3 extends over 13 amino acids. The germline V gene encodes CDR1 LNHDA and CDR2 SQIVND (reference sequence). V gave up 3 bases and J gave up 5 bases, with 10 bases separating them. The CDR3 here is CASSIEGKYGYTF. The CDR3 nucleotides are TGTGCCAGTAGTATTGAAGGGAAGTATGGCTACACCTTC.

The V call is TRBV6-5, the J call TRBJ1-1; D possibly corresponds to TRBD1 (5 bases). Germline CDR1 is MNHEY and CDR2 is SVGAGI. The CDR3 covers 14 residues. Between the trimmed V and J ends, which lost 6 bases and 3 bases, there was a span of 14 bases. CDR3 loop: CASRPLSGYTEAFF. The CDR3 nucleotides are TGTGCCAGCAGACCCCTCTCAGGGTACACTGAAGCTTTCTTT.

This clonotype was picked up a small number of times. This chain uses TRBV27 with TRBJ1-6; possible D gene TRBD1, 6 bases. CDR1 MNHEY and CDR2 SMNVEV come from the germline V gene (reference sequence). The CDR3 totals 13 residues. V lost 8 bases to trimming and J lost 9 bases, with 14 bases between them. DNA for the CDR3: TGTGCCAGCGGGGGGCAGGGCCCTTCACCCCTCCACTTT. Translation gives CASGGQGPSPLHF.

This clonotype turned up a few times. The CDR3 DNA sequence: TGTGCCATCAGGAACGACAGACAAGAGACCCAGTACTTC. Amino acid sequence: CAIRNDRQETQYF. V gene TRBV10-3 combines with J gene TRBJ2-5; D may be TRBD1 (5 bases). The germline V gene encodes CDR1 ENHRY and CDR2 SYGVKD. The length of the CDR3 is 13 residues. V shed 6 bases and J shed 2 bases, with 10 bases lying between them.

For this clonotype: The germline gene is not matched at one end of the junction; a read error may be the cause. The V and J genes are TRBV7-9 and TRBJ2-2, with D perhaps being TRBD1 or TRBD2 (5 bases each). The length of the CDR3 is 15 residues. Germline CDR1 is SEHNR and CDR2 is FQNEAQ (reference sequence). The CDR3 region has the DNA TGTGGCAGCAGCCGGGCCGGGGCTGGCACCGGGGAGCTGTTTTTT. Translating gives CGSSRAGAGTGELFF.

This clonotype was detected only once. This may be a read error: a much more frequent sequence differs by one nucleotide. The chain combines TRBV19 with TRBJ2-5; 7 nucleotides match TRBD1. The CDR3 contains 15 residues. V gave up 5 bases and J gave up 5 bases; unmatched junction bases: 11. Per germline, CDR1 LNHDA and CDR2 SQIVND (reference sequence). The CDR3 region has the DNA TGTGCCAGTAGTGCCAAAGGGGGCGAATGGGAGACCCAGTACTTC. Translated, it gives CASSAKGGEWETQYF.

This clonotype is classed as medium-sized (0.01 to 0.1%). The gene calls are TRBV19 and TRBJ1-1; 11 positions match TRBD1. CDR3 size: 13 residues. CDR1 and CDR2 from the germline V gene are LNHDA and SQIVND (reference sequence). J gave up 6 bases and V 7 bases, and 4 bases lay outside the gene matches. The CDR3 DNA follows: TGTGCCAGTATGGACAGGGGGCGGCCTGAAGCTTTCTTT. Residues: CASMDRGRPEAFF.

Within the sample, this clonotype is medium-sized. This chain connects TRBV29-1 to TRBJ1-1; 7 bases map to TRBD1. This CDR3 is 12 amino acids long. Germline V gives CDR1 SQVTM, CDR2 ANQGSEA. V lost 5 bases, J lost 4 bases, and 4 bases stayed unmatched. In DNA form, the CDR3 reads TGCAGCGTTCACTGGACAGGCACTGAAGCTTTCTTT. Translation gives CSVHWTGTEAFF.

By share, this clonotype counts as large. The chain links TRBV19 to TRBJ2-6; D gene ambiguous. Trimming cost V 5 bases and J 0 bases, with 8 bases left between them. The CDR3 runs to 15 residues. Per germline, CDR1 LNHDA and CDR2 SQIVND (reference sequence). CDR3 sequence reads: CASSVAVSGANVLTF. In nucleotides, the CDR3 is TGTGCCAGTAGTGTAGCCGTCTCTGGGGCCAACGTCCTGACTTTC. The variable domain in full, completed from reference TRBV19 and TRBJ2-6, reads DGGITQSPKYLFRKEGQNVTLSCEQNLNHDAMYWYRQDPGQGLRLIYYSQIVNDFQKGDIAEGYSVSREKKESFPLTVTSAQKNPTAFYLCASSVAVSGANVLTFGAGSRLTVL.

About this clonotype: At one end, the junction sequence differs from germline, possibly due to a read error. V and J are TRBV4-3 and TRBJ2-2; a weak D match, TRBD1 (6 bases). Germline V gene data show CDR1 as LGHNA and CDR2 as YSLEER. The CDR3 runs to 13 residues. The CDR3 coding sequence is TGCACCAGCAGCCAAGGACAGTCCGGGGAGCTGTTTTTT. As protein: CTSSQGQSGELFF.

The V call is TRBV27, the J call TRBJ1-6, with 9 positions matching TRBD1. The CDR3 has 13 amino acids. Germline values: CDR1 MNHEY, CDR2 SMNVEV (reference sequence). The V gene end was trimmed by 4 bases and the J gene end by 9 bases; junction bases not matched to a gene: 1. This chain's CDR3 is CASSSTGGSPLHF. In nucleotides, the CDR3 is TGTGCCAGCAGTTCGACAGGGGGTTCACCCCTCCACTTT.

This clonotype was found a few times. The genes are TRBV6-4 and TRBJ2-3; 8 bases map to TRBD2. J was trimmed by 4 bases and V by 2 bases; bases with no gene match: 5. The length of the CDR3 is 15 residues. Germline lookup yields CDR1 MRHNA and CDR2 SNTAGT. CDR3: CASSDTAGGADTQYF. CDR3 nucleotides: TGTGCCAGCAGTGACACGGCGGGGGGAGCAGATACGCAGTATTTT.

This chain's CDR3 is CASSLTSGEARDTQYF. The CDR3 bases are TGTGCCAGCAGTCTGACTAGCGGGGAAGCGCGAGATACGCAGTATTTT. The chain links TRBV7-9 to TRBJ2-3; 11 bases align to TRBD2. Trimming removed 6 bases from V and 5 bases from J; junction bases left unmatched: 10. This CDR3 is 16 amino acids long. Germline CDR1 and CDR2: SEHNR and FQNEAQ (reference sequence).

This clonotype has a handful of counts. The CDR3 region has the DNA TGTGCCAGCAGCCCCGCCCCCTACGAGCAGTACTTC. Its protein product is CASSPAPYEQYF. V and J are TRBV7-6 and TRBJ2-7; D gene unclear. Looked up from germline, CDR1 is SGHVS and CDR2 is FNYEAQ. The CDR3 covers 12 residues. With 5 bases removed from V and 2 bases from J, the gap between germline ends came to 7 bases.

By share, this clonotype ranks as medium-sized. This chain joins TRBV11-1 and TRBJ2-1, with D possibly being TRBD1 (6 bases). The ends were cut back, 1 base at V and 4 bases at J, with 11 bases in the middle. CDR1 and CDR2 (germline): SGHAT, FQDESV (reference sequence). This CDR3 contains 15 residues. The CDR3 region has the DNA TGTGCCAGCAGCTTAGAAACAGGGATGTACAATGAGCAGTTCTTC. This gives the protein CASSLETGMYNEQFF.

This clonotype is labeled medium-sized. The chain is built from TRBV19 and TRBJ2-3; 12 bases agree with TRBD2. V was pared by 5 bases and J by 6 bases, with 3 bases of the junction left unmatched. The CDR3 runs 14 residues. Germline CDR1 is LNHDA and CDR2 is SQIVND (reference sequence). DNA of the CDR3: TGTGCCAGTAGTTTGGGGACTAGCGGGGATACGCAGTATTTT. Protein sequence: CASSLGTSGDTQYF.

This clonotype is deemed medium-sized. The chain links TRBV5-5 to TRBJ2-6; no clear D. V lost 2 bases, J lost 2 bases, and 8 bases lay in between. The CDR3 is made up of 15 amino acids. Germline V gene data show CDR1 as SGHKS and CDR2 as YYEKEE (reference sequence). Here the CDR3 reads CASSFAVTGANVLTF. CDR3 bases: TGTGCCAGCAGCTTCGCGGTTACTGGGGCCAACGTCCTGACTTTC.

This clonotype was seen more than once but under ten times. The chain links TRBV18 to TRBJ1-2; D is unresolved. This CDR3 has 13 residues. V lost 4 bases, J lost 9 bases, and 15 bases lay in between. The V gene's germline CDR1 is KGHSH and CDR2 LQKENI. CDR3: CASSQSDVGSYTF. The CDR3 DNA reads TGTGCCAGCTCACAGTCGGATGTCGGGAGCTACACCTTC.

The V and J genes are TRBV6-2 or TRBV6-3 and TRBJ1-6; possibly TRBD1 for D (5 bases). Germline V lookup: CDR1 MNHEY, CDR2 SVGEGT. V dropped 2 bases and J dropped 2 bases, with 16 bases sitting between them. The CDR3 has 18 residues. DNA for the CDR3: TGTGCCAGCAGTTACCCAGGGATTCTAGGGCCCTATAATTCACCCCTCCACTTT. Encoded protein: CASSYPGILGPYNSPLHF.

In its sample, this clonotype ranks as medium-sized. The chain uses TRBV15 and TRBJ2-3; 7 bases map to TRBD2. Trimming cost V 2 bases and J 0 bases; bases outside gene matches: 14. The length of the CDR3 is 19 residues. Per the germline V gene, CDR1 is LNHNV and CDR2 is YYDKDF (reference sequence). CDR3 coding DNA: TGTGCCACCAGCAGATGGTGGGGGGGGGACCCAACTAGCACAGATACGCAGTATTTT. Protein product: CATSRWWGGDPTSTDTQYF.

This clonotype ranks as medium-sized. This sequence joins TRBV5-6 and TRBJ2-5, with TRBD2 identical over 8 bases. Looked up from germline, CDR1 is SGHDT and CDR2 is YYEEEE. The CDR3 contains 14 residues. V lost 4 bases to trimming and J lost 4 bases; unmatched junction nucleotides: 6. The CDR3 DNA follows: TGTGCCAGCAGCATCTCGGGACTAGGAGAGACCCAGTACTTC. This encodes CASSISGLGETQYF.